This TCR beta chain was documented in a study of T-cell memory formation after mild COVID-19 (dated by TCRdb to the early 2020s). About the full investigation: Most TCR sequence clusters were specific to one of the two donors. In a couple of donors, T-cell clones that expanded and contracted after mild COVID-19 were followed by sequencing TCRalpha and TCRbeta repertoires longitudinally. The cohort comprised two young, previously healthy adult volunteers, one female and one male.

Points the paper makes about the study in general: Only two mild cases were covered in the study, and larger cohorts including severe cases with pre-infection samples were considered necessary. Balanced CD4/CD8 phenotypes were observed for clones contracting from day 15 to 85, whereas a bias towards CD4+ was observed for a second wave of clones expanding from day 15 to 37. The detection of some responding clones in pre-infection memory suggests that pre-existing cross-reactive memory T cells joined the SARS-CoV-2 response. Contracting CD4+ clones turned up mainly in the CM and EM memory subsets, whereas EMRA was where CD8+ clones were enriched. The second-wave clones that peaked on day 37 were not confirmed to be SARS-CoV-2 specific.

This clonotype came up a few times. No antigen is known for it. No base qualities exist here, and no much larger clone lies one base off it. The data were produced on an Illumina NovaSeq 6000. TCRalpha and TCRbeta cDNA libraries were built by 5'RACE with constant-segment primers, adding sample barcodes and unique molecular identifiers. RNA was extracted from every sample with Trizol reagent. The libraries were amplified in two PCR steps, and the second step added a second sample barcode and Illumina TruSeq adapters. Sequencing of the libraries was done on an Illumina NovaSeq, producing 2 x 150 bp paired-end reads. The published analysis was carried out like this. Reads were demultiplexed and collapsed into UMI-guided consensus sequences with migec v1.2.7. Using mixcr v2.1.11, UMI consensuses were aligned to TRA and TRB V and J templates and then assembled into clonotypes. A clonotype was counted as expanded or contracted only when both edgeR and NoisET called the clonotype significant, with the noise models trained on biological replicates. For edgeR calls, the thresholds were a false discovery rate-adjusted p below 0.01 and a log2 fold-change of 1. As an exploratory analysis of dynamics, PCA with hierarchical clustering was applied to max-normalized trajectories of the 1000 most abundant clonotypes. The CD4 or CD8 phenotype of responding clones was assigned using the separately sequenced CD4+ and CD8+ repertoires. In TCRdb, the public reads were trimmed at Q25 with fastp and aligned with MiXCR, with productive beta chains retained. Entries are consolidated by CDR3 protein sequence, retaining the most common genes and DNA. What appears here as the V and J calls and clone size reflects TCRdb's work, not the paper's. Recorded for this sample are hundreds of thousands of distinct CDR3 sequences; around 13% of them occurred a single time. The ten biggest clones cover roughly 20% of the sample.

Germline trimming: 5 bases from V, 7 bases from J; junction bases outside gene matches: 8. From its cysteine to its phenylalanine, the CDR3 spans 13 amino acids. The entry retains the CDR3 DNA only, 39 bases that are in frame from base 1. The germline V gene yields SGHRS for CDR1 and YFSETQ for CDR2. Ficoll-Paque density gradient centrifugation was the method used to isolate PBMCs. Sequencing input: PBMCs or a T cell subset sorted from them (not recorded which). This TCR derives from a young man who had mild COVID-19 (a few samples of this study predate the infection). The sample titles of this study are shuffled in the database, so cell type and time point are left out; the donor was told from shared clones. This chain is built from TRBV5-1 and TRBJ1-2; 7 bases in the junction line up with TRBD1. This receptor carries the CDR3 CASRSQGTSGYTF. The nucleotide sequence reads as follows: TGCGCCAGCAGATCACAGGGGACGAGTGGCTACACCTTC. The full variable domain, with segments outside the CDR3 supplied by the reference TRBV5-1 and TRBJ1-2 proteins, appears as KAGVTQTPRYLIKTRGQQVTLSCSPISGHRSVSWYQQTPGQGLQFLFEYFSETQRNKGNFPGRFSGRQFSNSRSEMNVSTLELGDSALYLCASRSQGTSGYTFGSGTRLTVV.